This T cell receptor (beta chain) is drawn from a study of cytomegalovirus exposure and HLA in healthy donors. Study-wide findings and caveats: In vitro confirmation showed a few CMV-associated chains to be CMV antigen specific. Overall, approximately 150 TCR beta chains were annotated as cytomegalovirus-associated. That first-cohort TCR clusters tended to co-occur in the 130 or so validation repertoires was found in a later analysis.

The assay was immunoSEQ multiplex PCR, and TCRdb's table has in-frame clones only and misses some. The data show 100,000 or so clones, 85% to 95% seen once. To note about this clone: Its target is not known.

V was pared by 3 bases and J by 2 bases, with 9 bases of the junction left unmatched. The CDR3 covers 17 residues. Per germline, CDR1 SNHLY and CDR2 FYNNEI. Material for sequencing was PBMCs. The clonotype comes from a young woman in good health and CMV-seronegative. The chain joins TRBV2 to TRBJ1-5, with TRBD1 identical over 8 bases. In DNA form, the CDR3 reads TGTGCCAGCAGTGAGGCGTCGTCAGGGGGCGGCAATCAGCCCCAGCATTTT. The encoded protein is CASSEASSGGGNQPQHF.